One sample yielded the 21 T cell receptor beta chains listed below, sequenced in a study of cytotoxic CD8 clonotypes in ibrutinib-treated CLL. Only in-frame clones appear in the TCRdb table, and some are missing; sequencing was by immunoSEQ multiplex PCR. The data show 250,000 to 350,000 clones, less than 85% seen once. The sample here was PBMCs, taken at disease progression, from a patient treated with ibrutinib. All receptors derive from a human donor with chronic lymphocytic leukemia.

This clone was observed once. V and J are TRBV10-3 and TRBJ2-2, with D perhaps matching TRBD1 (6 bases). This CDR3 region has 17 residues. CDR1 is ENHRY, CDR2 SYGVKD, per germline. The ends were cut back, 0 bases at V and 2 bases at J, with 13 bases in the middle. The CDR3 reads CAISESGYRDNTGELFF. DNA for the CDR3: TGTGCCATCAGTGAGTCCGGGTACAGGGACAACACCGGGGAGCTGTTTTTT.

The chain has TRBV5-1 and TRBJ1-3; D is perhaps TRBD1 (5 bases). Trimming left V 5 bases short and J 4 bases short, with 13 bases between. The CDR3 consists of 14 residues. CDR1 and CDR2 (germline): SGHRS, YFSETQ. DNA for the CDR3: TGCGCCAGCAGTCCGTTCCGACAGGGAAACACCATATATTTT. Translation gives CASSPFRQGNTIYF.

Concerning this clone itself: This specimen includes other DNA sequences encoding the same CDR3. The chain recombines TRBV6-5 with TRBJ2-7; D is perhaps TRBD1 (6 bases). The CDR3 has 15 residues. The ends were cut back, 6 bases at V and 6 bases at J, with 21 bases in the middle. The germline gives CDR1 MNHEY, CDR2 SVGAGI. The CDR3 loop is CASSNVQAGVGEQYF. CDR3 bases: TGTGCCAGCAGCAACGTCCAGGCAGGGGTCGGCGAGCAGTACTTC.

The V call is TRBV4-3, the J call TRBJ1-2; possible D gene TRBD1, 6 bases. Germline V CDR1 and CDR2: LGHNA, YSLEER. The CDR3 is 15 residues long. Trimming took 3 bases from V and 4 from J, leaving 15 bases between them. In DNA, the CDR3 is TGCGCCAGCAGCCATCATGGGGGGGCCAGCTATGGCTACACCTTC. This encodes CASSHHGGASYGYTF.

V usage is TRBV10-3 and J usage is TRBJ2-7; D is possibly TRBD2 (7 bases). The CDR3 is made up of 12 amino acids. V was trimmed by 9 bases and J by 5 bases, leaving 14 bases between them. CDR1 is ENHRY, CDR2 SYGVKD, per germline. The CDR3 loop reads CAIRGEGDEQYF. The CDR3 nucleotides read TGTGCCATTAGGGGGGAGGGCGACGAGCAGTACTTC.

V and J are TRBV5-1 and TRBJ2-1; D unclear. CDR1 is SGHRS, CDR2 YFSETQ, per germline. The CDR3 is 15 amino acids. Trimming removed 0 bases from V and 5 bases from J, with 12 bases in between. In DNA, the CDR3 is TGCGCCAGCAGCTTGGCGGGTGACACCGACAATGAGCAGTTCTTC. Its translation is CASSLAGDTDNEQFF.

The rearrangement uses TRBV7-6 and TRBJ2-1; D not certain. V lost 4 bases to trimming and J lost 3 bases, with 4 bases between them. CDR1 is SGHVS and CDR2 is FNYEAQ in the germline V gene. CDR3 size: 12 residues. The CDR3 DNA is TGTGCCAGCAGCTCAGTCTACAATGAGCAGTTCTTC. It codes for CASSSVYNEQFF.

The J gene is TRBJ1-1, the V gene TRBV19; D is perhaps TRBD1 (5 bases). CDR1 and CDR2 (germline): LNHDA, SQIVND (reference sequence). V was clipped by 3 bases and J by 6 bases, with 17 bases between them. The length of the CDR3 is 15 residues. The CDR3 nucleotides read TGTGCCAGTAGTATGGGGGGGGTAATCTTCTCTGAAGCTTTCTTT. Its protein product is CASSMGGVIFSEAFF.

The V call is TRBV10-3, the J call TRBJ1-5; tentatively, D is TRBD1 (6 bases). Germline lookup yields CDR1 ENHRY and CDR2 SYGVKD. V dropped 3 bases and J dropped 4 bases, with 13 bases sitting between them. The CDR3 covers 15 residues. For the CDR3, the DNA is TGTGCCATCAGTGATGGAACAGGGTGGAATCAGCCCCAGCATTTT. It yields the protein CAISDGTGWNQPQHF.

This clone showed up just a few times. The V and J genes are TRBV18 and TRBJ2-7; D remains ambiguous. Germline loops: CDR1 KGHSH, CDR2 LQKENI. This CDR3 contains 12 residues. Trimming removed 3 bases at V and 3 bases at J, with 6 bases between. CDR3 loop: CASSPALYEQYF. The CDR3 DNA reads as TGTGCCAGCTCACCCGCGCTCTACGAGCAGTACTTC.

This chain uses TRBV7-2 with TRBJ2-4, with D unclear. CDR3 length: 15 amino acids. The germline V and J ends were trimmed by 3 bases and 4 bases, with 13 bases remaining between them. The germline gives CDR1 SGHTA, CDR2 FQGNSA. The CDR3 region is CASSFYTTGKNIQYF. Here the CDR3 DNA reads TGTGCCAGCAGCTTTTACACGACTGGGAAAAACATTCAGTACTTC.

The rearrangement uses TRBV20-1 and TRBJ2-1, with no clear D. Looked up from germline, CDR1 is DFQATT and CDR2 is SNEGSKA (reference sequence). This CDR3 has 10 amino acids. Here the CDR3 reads CSFLRDEQFF. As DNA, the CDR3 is TGCAGCTTCCTAAGGGATGAGCAGTTCTTC.

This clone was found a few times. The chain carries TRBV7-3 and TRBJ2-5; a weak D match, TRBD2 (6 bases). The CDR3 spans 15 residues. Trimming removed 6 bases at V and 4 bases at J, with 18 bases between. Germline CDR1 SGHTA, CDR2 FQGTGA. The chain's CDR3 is CASSYLGGLGETQYF. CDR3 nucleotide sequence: TGTGCCAGCAGTTACCTCGGGGGTCTAGGAGAGACCCAGTACTTC. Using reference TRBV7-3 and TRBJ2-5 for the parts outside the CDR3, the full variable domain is GAGVSQTPSNKVTEKGKYVELRCDPISGHTALYWYRQSLGQGPEFLIYFQGTGAADDSGLPNDRFFAVRPEGSVSTLKIQRTERGDSAVYLCASSYLGGLGETQYFGPGTRLLVL.

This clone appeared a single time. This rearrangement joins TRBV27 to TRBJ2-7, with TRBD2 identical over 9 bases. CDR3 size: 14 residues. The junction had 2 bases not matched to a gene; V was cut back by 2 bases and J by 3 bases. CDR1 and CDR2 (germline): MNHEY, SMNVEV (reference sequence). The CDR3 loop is CASSLGREGYEQYF. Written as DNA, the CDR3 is TGTGCCAGCAGTTTAGGGCGGGAGGGCTACGAGCAGTACTTC.

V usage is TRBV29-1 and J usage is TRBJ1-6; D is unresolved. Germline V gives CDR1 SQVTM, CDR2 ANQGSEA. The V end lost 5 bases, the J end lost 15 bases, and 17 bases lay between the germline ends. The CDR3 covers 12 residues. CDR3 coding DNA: TGCAGCGTTCTTGACTCGGGCCTCTTCCTCCACTTT. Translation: CSVLDSGLFLHF.

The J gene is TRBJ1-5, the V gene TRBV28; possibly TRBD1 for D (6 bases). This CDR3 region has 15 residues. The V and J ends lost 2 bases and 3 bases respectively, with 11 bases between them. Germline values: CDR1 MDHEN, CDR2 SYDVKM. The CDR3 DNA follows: TGTGCCAGCAGTTTAATTTCAGGGGTCAATCAGCCCCAGCATTTT. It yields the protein CASSLISGVNQPQHF.

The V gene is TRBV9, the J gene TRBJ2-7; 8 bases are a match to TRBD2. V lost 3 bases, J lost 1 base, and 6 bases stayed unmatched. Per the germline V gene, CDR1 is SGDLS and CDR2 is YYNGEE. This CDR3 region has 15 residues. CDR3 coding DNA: TGTGCCAGCAGCGCCATAGCGGGGCCATCCTACGAGCAGTACTTC. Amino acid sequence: CASSAIAGPSYEQYF.

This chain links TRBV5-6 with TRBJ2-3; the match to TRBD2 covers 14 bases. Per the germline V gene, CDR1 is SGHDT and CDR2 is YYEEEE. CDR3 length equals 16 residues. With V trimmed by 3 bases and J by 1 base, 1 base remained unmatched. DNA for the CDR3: TGTGCCAGCAGCTGGGGACTAGCGGGGGGCACAGATACGCAGTATTTT. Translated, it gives CASSWGLAGGTDTQYF.

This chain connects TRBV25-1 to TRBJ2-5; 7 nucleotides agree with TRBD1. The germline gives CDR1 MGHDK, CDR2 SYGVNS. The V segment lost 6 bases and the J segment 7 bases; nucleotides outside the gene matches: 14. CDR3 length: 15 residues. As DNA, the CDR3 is TGTGCCAGCAGGAGGGGGCAGCTTTTAGGTGGGACCCAGTACTTC. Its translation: CASRRGQLLGGTQYF.

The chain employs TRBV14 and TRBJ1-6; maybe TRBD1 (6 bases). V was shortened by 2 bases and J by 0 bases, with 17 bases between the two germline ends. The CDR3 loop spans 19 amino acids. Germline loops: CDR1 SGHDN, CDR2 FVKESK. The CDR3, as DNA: TGTGCCAGCAGCCAATACCCCCCGGGGGCCAGCTCCTATAATTCACCCCTCCACTTT. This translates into CASSQYPPGASSYNSPLHF.

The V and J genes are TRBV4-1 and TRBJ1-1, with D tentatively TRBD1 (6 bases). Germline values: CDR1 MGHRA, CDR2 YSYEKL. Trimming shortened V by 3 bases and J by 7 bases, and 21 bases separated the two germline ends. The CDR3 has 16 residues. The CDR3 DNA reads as TGCGCCAGCAGCCACAAAGTGGGGGTCGAGGGGGATGAAGCTTTCTTT. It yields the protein CASSHKVGVEGDEAFF.